This T cell receptor (beta chain) was captured by sequencing in a study of shared clonotypes between healthy human individuals. Looking at the study overall: The cohort had a couple of women and a few men, ages 18 to 49.

CDR3 length: 14 residues. Naive CD8 cells were CD45RO-negative, positively selected for CCR7, excluding terminally differentiated effector memory CD45RA+ cells. There were only Caucasian adults among the donors, and all lived in Nashville, Tennessee. In the study's own analysis: Junction-only sequences produced by ImmunoSEQ had no quality scores, so filtering differed. Only in-frame clones appear in the TCRdb table, and some are missing; sequencing was by immunoSEQ multiplex PCR. The V and J calls and the clone size are those of that table, but D and trimming were determined from the DNA. This sample has about 2.1 million clones, with about 93% found just once.

The sequence came from a man aged 18 to 29 in good health. Some clones in this sample may be carry-over from other donors' samples. This rearrangement joins TRBV21-1 to TRBJ2-3. TRBV21-1 is assigned pseudogene status. Material: naive CD8+ T cells from PBMCs. CDR3 bases: TGTGCCAGCAGCAAAGTGTCACGATGGGATACGCAGTATTTT. Translated: CASSKVSRWDTQYF.